One and the same sample provided the 20 T cell receptor beta chains below, sequenced in a study of T cells in Graves' hyperthyroidism and ophthalmopathy. Amplification targeted TCR beta CDR3 regions from RNA transcripts. HTBI primers drove first-round RT-PCR of the TCR CDR3. Each CDR3 protein gets one entry after TCRdb re-called the multiplex PCR reads with MiXCR. Found here are 550,000 to 700,000 distinct CDR3 sequences, about 14% of them singletons; the top ten hold about 3.9%. Sequenced material: blood. Receptors originate from a woman between 40 and 55 years old with Graves' ophthalmopathy.

About this clonotype itself: A much larger clone differs from this one at a single base, so this may be a read error. The chain has TRBV29-1 and TRBJ2-7; D gene ambiguous. CDR3 size: 11 residues. CDR1 is SQVTM, CDR2 ANQGSEA, per germline. For the CDR3, the DNA is TGCAGAGTTAGAAGGATCGACGAGCAGTACTTC. Its translation is CRVRRIDEQYF.

This clonotype came up many times. The rearrangement uses TRBV12-3 or TRBV12-4 and TRBJ2-5, with D maybe TRBD2 (6 bases). The ends were cut back, 9 bases at V and 7 bases at J, with 15 bases in the middle. The CDR3 runs to 12 residues. The CDR3 bases are TGTGCCAGTGACGGAGGGGTAGGGACCCAGTACTTC. Amino acid sequence: CASDGGVGTQYF.

This clonotype was detected ten times or more. It may be a read error: a sequence one base away is much more abundant. A read error is likely, as this CDR3 ends without the conserved phenylalanine or tryptophan. The rearrangement joins TRBV29-1 to TRBJ1-1, with D perhaps matching TRBD1 (5 bases). Germline lookup yields CDR1 SQVTM and CDR2 ANQGSEA. Trimming shortened V by 6 bases and J by 0 bases, and 8 bases separated the two germline ends. The CDR3 extends over 12 amino acids. CDR3 loop: CSVGHMNTEAFL. The CDR3 bases are TGCAGCGTAGGACACATGAACACTGAAGCTTTCCTT.

This clonotype showed up just a few times. V usage is TRBV4-1 and J usage is TRBJ2-7; unclear D gene. The CDR3 sequence is 11 residues long. Germline CDR1 and CDR2: MGHRA and YSYEKL. The V and J ends lost 0 bases and 5 bases respectively, with 2 bases between them. This CDR3 is CASSQDDEQYF. For the CDR3, the DNA is TGCGCCAGCAGCCAAGATGACGAGCAGTACTTC.

This clonotype was found a few times. This rearrangement joins TRBV20-1 to TRBJ2-3, with 8 bases fitting TRBD2. The CDR3 sequence is 13 residues long. J lost 4 bases, V lost 6 bases, and 6 bases had no gene match. From germline, CDR1 is DFQATT and CDR2 SNEGSKA (reference sequence). The CDR3 nucleotides are TGCAGTGCCACGGGAGGGATTTCAGATACGCAGTATTTT. Residues: CSATGGISDTQYF.

Many counts were recorded for this clonotype. The J gene is TRBJ2-7, the V gene TRBV6-2 or TRBV6-3; D is unresolved. The germline V gene has CDR1 MNHEY and CDR2 SVGEGT. This CDR3 has 16 amino acids. The germline V and J ends were trimmed by 7 bases and 5 bases, with 24 bases remaining between them. The CDR3 here is CASMYTNSPPIDEQYF. CDR3 nucleotide sequence: TGTGCCAGCATGTACACCAACTCCCCGCCGATTGACGAGCAGTACTTC.

J is TRBJ2-4 and V is TRBV7-2; D remains unclear. CDR1 and CDR2 from the germline V gene are SGHTA and FQGNSA. The germline V and J ends were trimmed by 0 bases and 8 bases, with 8 bases remaining between them. This CDR3 has 13 residues. The CDR3 spells CASSLAHKDIQYF. In DNA form, the CDR3 reads TGTGCCAGCAGCTTAGCCCATAAGGACATTCAGTACTTC.

This clonotype was observed many times. The chain joins TRBV15 to TRBJ1-3; tentatively, D is TRBD1 (6 bases). Trimming stripped 2 bases from V and 1 base from J, with 6 bases between. This CDR3 spans 14 amino acids. Germline V gene lookup returns CDR1 LNHNV and CDR2 YYDKDF (reference sequence). This CDR3 is CATSRQGSGNTIYF. CDR3 nucleotides: TGTGCCACCAGCAGACAGGGGTCTGGAAACACCATATATTTT.

This clonotype was detected only a few times. V gene TRBV5-1 combines with J gene TRBJ2-2, with a tentative D call TRBD1 (5 bases). The CDR3 contains 14 residues. V was shortened by 2 bases and J by 6 bases, with 11 bases between the two germline ends. Germline CDR1 is SGHRS and CDR2 is YFSETQ. CDR3 sequence reads: CASSFQTAPGELFF. The CDR3 DNA reads TGCGCCAGCAGCTTCCAGACAGCACCCGGGGAGCTGTTTTTT.

Many counts were recorded for this clonotype. V is TRBV19 and J is TRBJ2-7, with unresolved D. Germline V gene lookup returns CDR1 LNHDA and CDR2 SQIVND (reference sequence). CDR3 length equals 16 residues. V gave up 4 bases and J gave up 0 bases, with 16 bases separating them. CDR3 sequence reads: CASSRLSGFNSYEQYF. The DNA of the CDR3 is TGTGCCAGTAGTAGGCTCTCCGGGTTCAACTCCTACGAGCAGTACTTC.

This clonotype was found many times. The chain couples TRBV11-2 to TRBJ2-7, with D maybe TRBD2 (6 bases). This CDR3 is built from 15 residues. V gave up 0 bases and J gave up 3 bases, with 12 bases separating them. Per germline, CDR1 SGHAT and CDR2 FQNNGV. The CDR3: CASSLEASVNYEQYF. CDR3 coding DNA: TGTGCCAGCAGCTTAGAGGCTAGCGTAAACTACGAGCAGTACTTC.

This chain connects TRBV29-1 to TRBJ1-2; TRBD1 is a possible D gene (6 bases). Germline CDR1 SQVTM, CDR2 ANQGSEA. CDR3 length: 13 amino acids. V lost 7 bases, J lost 6 bases, and 18 bases lay in between. The CDR3 sequence: CSAEHREGNGYTF. The CDR3 DNA sequence: TGCAGCGCAGAGCACAGGGAGGGGAATGGCTACACCTTC.

Ten or more counts support this clonotype. The chain links TRBV12-3 or TRBV12-4 to TRBJ2-5, with a weak D call TRBD1 (6 bases). CDR3 size: 15 residues. The V end was cut by 6 bases, the J end by 5 bases, with 19 bases between. The CDR3 sequence: CASSSTGSRTETQYF. In nucleotides, the CDR3 is TGTGCCAGCAGCAGCACAGGGTCCCGGACGGAGACCCAGTACTTC.

DNA of the CDR3: TGTGCCAGCACCCCTAATCAGCCCCAGCATTTT. This translates into CASTPNQPQHF. The rearrangement links TRBV27 to TRBJ1-5; D gene uncertain. The CDR3 sequence is 11 residues long. Trimming pared 7 bases from V and 4 bases from J, leaving 5 bases between. Germline loops: CDR1 MNHEY, CDR2 SMNVEV (reference sequence).

This clonotype was seen at least ten times. The chain employs TRBV12-3 or TRBV12-4 and TRBJ2-7; 11 nucleotides agree with TRBD2. CDR3 length equals 15 residues. J lost 6 bases, V lost 1 base, and 5 bases had no gene match. This CDR3 reads CASSLDGTSGAEQYF. CDR3 in DNA: TGTGCCAGCAGTTTAGACGGGACTAGCGGCGCCGAGCAGTACTTC.

This clonotype was seen repeatedly, ten times or more. The chain couples TRBV12-3 or TRBV12-4 to TRBJ2-2; D unresolved. The CDR3 contains 13 residues. Trimming shortened V by 7 bases and J by 5 bases, and 11 bases separated the two germline ends. CDR3 residues: CASTHVGTGELFF. The CDR3 region has the DNA TGTGCCAGCACCCATGTTGGGACCGGGGAGCTGTTTTTT.

This clonotype was picked up many times. The CDR3 protein is CASSVDGSRPETQYF. CDR3 DNA sequence: TGTGCCAGCAGCGTAGACGGGAGCCGTCCCGAGACCCAGTACTTC. The V and J genes are TRBV9 and TRBJ2-5; possibly TRBD2 for D (6 bases). This CDR3 comprises 15 residues. The germline V gene has CDR1 SGDLS and CDR2 YYNGEE. V lost 0 bases and J 5 bases, leaving 14 bases between the germline ends.

This clonotype has a count of ten or more. The chain uses TRBV6-2 or TRBV6-3 and TRBJ2-7; 7 nucleotides agree with TRBD1. The junction had 14 bases not matched to a gene; V was cut back by 6 bases and J by 3 bases. Germline V lookup: CDR1 MNHEY, CDR2 SVGEGT. The CDR3 covers 16 residues. CDR3 in DNA: TGTGCCAGCAGGACTATCCTCGCCGGGACAGACTACGAGCAGTACTTC. It encodes CASRTILAGTDYEQYF.

This clonotype was detected many times. J is TRBJ2-5 and V is TRBV6-5, with D possibly being TRBD1 (7 bases). Between the trimmed V and J ends, which lost 8 bases and 2 bases, there was a span of 18 bases. Germline lookup yields CDR1 MNHEY and CDR2 SVGAGI. CDR3 length: 15 residues. CDR3: CASGGDSGGQETQYF. DNA for the CDR3: TGTGCCAGCGGCGGGGACAGTGGGGGGCAAGAGACCCAGTACTTC.

This clonotype was seen at least ten times. For the CDR3, the DNA is TGTGCCAGTAAGCTCGGACAGATTGACTATGGCTACACCTTC. Encoded protein: CASKLGQIDYGYTF. The rearrangement joins TRBV19 to TRBJ1-2; tentatively, D is TRBD1 (6 bases). Germline loops: CDR1 LNHDA, CDR2 SQIVND (reference sequence). Trimming removed 7 bases from V and 3 bases from J, with 15 bases in between. The CDR3 totals 14 residues.